These 9 T cell receptor beta chains share one sample of origin, sequenced in a study of shared clonotypes between healthy human individuals. The table came from immunoSEQ multiplex PCR; TCRdb's copy has only in-frame clones and leaves some out. The table has 1,500,000 or so clones, roughly 98.5% seen once. The sequencing input was naive CD4+ T cells sorted from blood. The subset here: CD45RA+ positively selected. Receptors originate from a man younger than 40 in good health.

The V and J genes are TRBV5-5 and TRBJ1-5; D is uncertain. This CDR3 is 13 amino acids long. Trimming left V 5 bases short and J 0 bases short, with 6 bases between. Germline CDR1 and CDR2: SGHKS and YYEKEE (reference sequence). CDR3 residues: CASRTDSNQPQHF. CDR3 bases: TGTGCCAGCAGGACGGATAGCAATCAGCCCCAGCATTTT.

This clone is a singleton in its sample. The chain couples TRBV4-1 to TRBJ1-1; TRBD1 is a possible D gene (5 bases). CDR1 and CDR2 (germline): MGHRA, YSYEKL. This CDR3 spans 14 amino acids. Trimming shortened V by 1 base and J by 7 bases, and 13 bases separated the two germline ends. The CDR3 DNA reads TGCGCCAGCAGCCAAGTTCTGGGGGGGAATGAAGCTTTCTTT. Its translation is CASSQVLGGNEAFF.

The CDR3 protein is CASSWTGSYEQYF. CDR3 nucleotides: TGCGCCAGCAGCTGGACAGGGTCCTACGAGCAGTACTTC. V and J are TRBV5-1 and TRBJ2-7; 8 nucleotides agree with TRBD1. V was pared by 3 bases and J by 1 base, with 0 bases of the junction left unmatched. There are 13 residues in the CDR3. Germline CDR1 and CDR2: SGHRS and YFSETQ.

The V and J genes are TRBV28 and TRBJ2-5; 8 nucleotides match TRBD1. The germline V gene has CDR1 MDHEN and CDR2 SYDVKM. V gave up 4 bases and J gave up 4 bases; unmatched junction bases: 2. This CDR3 region has 13 residues. The CDR3 sequence is CASSSGQVETQYF. In DNA, the CDR3 is TGTGCCAGCAGTTCGGGACAGGTAGAGACCCAGTACTTC.

This chain uses TRBV7-2 with TRBJ2-5; no clear D. This CDR3 is built from 14 residues. V shed 1 base and J shed 5 bases, with 11 bases lying between them. Germline-derived CDR1 and CDR2 are SGHTA and FQGNSA. The CDR3 loop reads CASSLVTGGETQYF. The CDR3, as DNA: TGTGCCAGCAGCTTAGTAACCGGTGGGGAGACCCAGTACTTC.

The chain employs TRBV11-2 and TRBJ1-2, with no clear D. Germline V gives CDR1 SGHAT, CDR2 FQNNGV. This CDR3 has 15 amino acids. Trimming removed 5 bases from V and 0 bases from J, with 13 bases in between. The CDR3 region has the DNA TGTGCCAGCAGCCCCAGTTCCCCAGCTAACTATGGCTACACCTTC. This sequence encodes CASSPSSPANYGYTF.

Concerning this clone: The identical CDR3 is also encoded by other nucleotide sequences in the sample. J is TRBJ2-3 and V is TRBV18; 12 bases are a match to TRBD2. Germline CDR1 reads KGHSH; CDR2 reads LQKENI. V was clipped by 3 bases and J by 3 bases; unmatched bases: 4. The CDR3 length is 16 residues. CDR3 nucleotides: TGTGCCAGCTCACCTCTAGCGGGAGGGTCTACAGATACGCAGTATTTT. This codes for CASSPLAGGSTDTQYF.

This chain joins TRBV11-2 and TRBJ2-1, with 7 positions matching TRBD1. The CDR3 has 14 residues. Germline V gene data show CDR1 as SGHAT and CDR2 as FQNNGV. V lost 3 bases to trimming and J lost 5 bases; unmatched junction nucleotides: 4. This CDR3 reads CASSFRGSNNEQFF. CDR3 DNA: TGTGCCAGCAGCTTCAGGGGGTCCAACAATGAGCAGTTCTTC.

The V and J genes are TRBV4-3 and TRBJ2-3; D perhaps matches TRBD1 (6 bases). CDR1 is LGHNA, CDR2 YSLEER, per germline. V gave up 4 bases and J gave up 5 bases, with 19 bases separating them. This CDR3 comprises 16 residues. The CDR3 DNA is TGCGCCAGCAGCCCTCAGGGGAGCAGCTCAGGAGATACGCAGTATTTT. Translating gives CASSPQGSSSGDTQYF.